This T cell receptor (beta chain) was captured in a study of blood T cells in healthy people across ages (dated by TCRdb to between 2014 and 2017). Context from the whole study: Template switching captured roughly one uniquely barcoded TCR beta cDNA molecule per two T cells in model experiments. Age-related changes in TCR beta repertoire diversity were measured in the study by deep sequencing normalized with unique cDNA molecular identifiers. Using the same blood draw, the study looked at two additional independent replicas of 1 million unique cDNA reads for two donors, one aged 18 to 30 and the other aged 80 or older. Four age groups were formed from the donors: young (average approximately 16 years), middle-aged (less than 40), aged (roughly 56) and long-lived (roughly 88). To avoid experimental bias, donors of different ages were randomly spread across the sequencing lanes.

The CDR3 measures 14 amino acids from cysteine to phenylalanine. Only CDR3 DNA is held: 42 bases, read in frame from base 1. Looking up the germline V gene yields CDR1 SQVTM and CDR2 ANQGSEA. Cut back by 6 bases and 0 bases, the V and J ends lie 14 bases apart. Overall study outcomes, separate from this receptor: Because the CMV infection status of the donors was unknown, age-related changes in expanded clonotypes may potentially have been confounded. Compared with the aged group, the long-lived group had more naive CD4+ T cells, fewer expanded clones and increased TCR diversity, suggesting age selection. Estimates of total diversity based on one million sequenced T cells were considered lower bounds and underestimates. Because profiling used bulk unsorted PBMCs, naive and antigen-experienced compartments could not be compared conclusively. A strong correlation was found between observed TCR beta diversity and the percentage of naive T cells measured by flow cytometry. As age increased, observed TCR beta diversity per million T cells dropped in a roughly linear way, and a significant reduction was already evident by age roughly 36.

Donors were under 40 systemically healthy Caucasian individuals from Russia aged roughly 6 to 100 years. Roughly 10 milliliters of peripheral blood were drawn from each donor into EDTA-treated Vacutainer tubes. Ficoll-Paque density-gradient centrifugation was used to isolate PBMCs, with at least 6.5 million per sample. Total RNA, at least 5 micrograms per sample, was extracted from PBMCs with Trizol reagent. For every donor, an aliquot of PBMCs went through flow cytometry to measure the percentages of naive CD45RAhigh/CD27high T cells. Libraries were prepared through 5' RACE. This sample was sequenced with an Illumina HiSeq 2500. The second PCR ran for roughly 7 to 11 cycles and used a J-beta primer mix along with a sample-barcoded 5' primer. A unique molecular identifier was introduced onto each TCR beta cDNA molecule by a template-switch 5' adaptor carrying 12 random nucleotides. At least 2.5 million CDR3-containing paired-end reads were obtained from each sample. First-strand cDNA synthesis was performed from all RNA using the Mint cDNA synthesis kit, with priming by a TRBC-specific oligonucleotide. After uracil-DNA glycosylase treatment, a first 18-cycle PCR used universal primers M1SS and BC2_uni_R on all cDNA. As for how the authors treated the data: For normalization, 1 million high-quality reads were randomly selected from each sample, with every read carrying a distinct molecular identifier. Instead of being binned into consensus sequences, reads that shared molecular identifiers were thrown out. MiTCR, with a Q25 quality threshold and the strictest error-elimination algorithm, was used for CDR3 identification, clonotype clustering and error correction. A nonparametric unseen species model using Euler transformation provided a lower-bound estimate of total TCR beta diversity. Clones were called with MiXCR by TCRdb after fastp trimmed the public reads at Q25, and only in-frame beta chains were retained. Rows matching on CDR3 protein sequence are summarized as one entry with the most common DNA and genes. These V and J calls derive from TCRdb rather than the authors' analysis. The sample table lists about a million distinct CDR3 sequences, roughly 51% of them with a count of one. About a fifth of the sample lies in the top ten.

About this clonotype itself: It has no known antigen specificity. No much larger clone exists at a distance of one base, and base qualities are not known.

The chain was built from TRBV29-1 and TRBJ1-1; the D segment could be TRBD1, given 6 matching bases. The TCR was taken from a woman aged 60 to 75 in good health. The sample taken for sequencing was blood. In nucleotides, the sequence is TGCAGCGTCGTGTTGGGGACATTGAACACTGAAGCTTTCTTT. It translates to CSVVLGTLNTEAFF.